Reported below is one TCR beta chain. This receptor's antigen is unknown. Within one base of it there is no much larger clone, and no base qualities were kept. The immunoSEQ Assay, a bias-controlled multiplex PCR, was used to amplify TCRbeta CDR3 regions from genomic DNA. The authors processed their data as follows. The number of nucleated cells in each sample was estimated by amplification of reference gene primers within the assay. To quantify the absolute abundance of each unique TCRbeta CDR3 rearrangement, sequence reads were collapsed and filtered. For each sample, productive Simpson clonality was calculated as the square root of Simpson's diversity index across productive rearrangements. TCRdb limited this immuneACCESS table to in-frame rearrangements with V and J called. A share of clones is missing; checked studies link under half to unresolved V genes, and the rest is unexplained. The D gene and trimming were derived from the DNA, and the V and J assignments and clone size from that table. The sample table lists 200,000 to 250,000 clones, 75% to 85% of them with a count of one. Approximately 8.4% of the sample comes from the top ten.

At one collaborating source in Seattle, patients were enrolled during active infection and were followed longitudinally through the course of disease. Collaborating institutions collected whole blood in K2EDTA tubes following their own protocols. For TCRbeta analysis, collaborators shipped samples in one of three forms: frozen whole blood, isolated PBMCs, or DNA extracted from either of those sample types. This sample was included in a study of blood T cell repertoires in COVID-19 (dated by TCRdb to 2020 to 2021). Concerning the study at large: Collaborator samples came from the United States, Italy and Spain and covered acute and convalescent phases of COVID-19. HLA class I and class II types, where available, came from metadata supplied by the sample provider rather than from assay-based typing. The sample metadata nearly always contained a de-identified subject ID, COVID-19 status, age in years and sex. Subjects who had been exposed to COVID-19, were actively infected with it, or had recovered from it provided the deeply sampled blood TCRbeta repertoires that made up the dataset. The repertoires were released in a freely available public database meant as a resource for research on the immune response to SARS-CoV-2. The samples were drawn from two sources: the first 160 participants of the ongoing ImmuneRACE study, and 1,000 to 1,500 subjects contributed by 6 global collaborators. The material from the prospective study consisted of cDNA or gDNA derived from T cells, B-cell-depleted T cells, or PBMCs.

On the study overall, not on this receptor specifically: Clinical and demographic metadata were provided uncurated, with the amount varying by source and participant.

The sequenced material came from peripheral blood. The TCR comes from a woman aged 80 or over with COVID-19, enrolled during active disease.

The DNA sequence follows: TGTGCCAGCAGACCTGGGACAGAGAATCAGCCCCAGCATTTT. Translated, this gives CASRPGTENQPQHF. Recombination joined TRBV28 with TRBJ1-5, with 7 junctional bases fitting TRBD1. The CDR3, from cysteine to phenylalanine, totals 14 residues. Solely the CDR3 DNA is kept, with 42 bases framed from the first base. V is cut back by 6 bases and J by 4 bases, with 6 bases in the junction unmatched. The germline V gene specifies MDHEN as CDR1 and SYDVKM as CDR2.